Following are 5 T cell receptor beta chains from one sample sequenced in a study of T cell changes during pregnancy in multiple sclerosis. Profiling relied on immunoSEQ multiplex PCR, and the TCRdb table lists in-frame clones only, not all of them. The sample shows 20,000 or so clones, 75% to 90% of them seen only once. The material was CD8+ T cells from peripheral blood mononuclear cells, obtained in the third trimester of pregnancy. The receptors stem from a female donor in good health, enrolled as a control in a pregnancy study.

The chain is built from TRBV19 and TRBJ2-1, with D uncertain. This CDR3 has 14 residues. The V end was cut by 8 bases, the J end by 5 bases, with 16 bases between. Germline V gene sequence: CDR1 LNHDA, CDR2 SQIVND (reference sequence). Written as DNA, the CDR3 is TGTGCCAGTCTACGCATCGGTTCCGACAATGAGCAGTTCTTC. Amino acid sequence: CASLRIGSDNEQFF.

This clone was detected a few times. This rearrangement joins TRBV4-2 to TRBJ2-1; 13 bases are shared with TRBD2. The germline gives CDR1 LGHNA, CDR2 YNFKEQ. J gave up 8 bases and V 4 bases, and 5 bases lay outside the gene matches. The CDR3 loop spans 15 amino acids. The CDR3 bases are TGTGCCAGCAGCCTTACTAGCGGGGGGGCCGATGAGCAGTTCTTC. Translating gives CASSLTSGGADEQFF.

The chain uses TRBV9 and TRBJ2-5; 7 bases are a match to TRBD1. Germline lookup yields CDR1 SGDLS and CDR2 YYNGEE. The CDR3 is 13 amino acids. After removal of 3 bases from V and 5 bases from J, the junction contained 4 bases not matched to a gene. The CDR3 bases are TGTGCCAGCAGCGCGGACAGGTTGGAGACCCAGTACTTC. It translates to CASSADRLETQYF. The variable domain in full, completed from reference TRBV9 and TRBJ2-5, reads DSGVTQTPKHLITATGQRVTLRCSPRSGDLSVYWYQQSLDQGLQFLIQYYNGEERAKGNILERFSAQQFPDLHSELNLSSLELGDSALYFCASSADRLETQYFGPGTRLLVL.

The DNA of the CDR3 is TGCAGCGTTGAAGGGCAGAATCCCTTCACAGATACGCAGTATTTT. Translating gives CSVEGQNPFTDTQYF. This chain uses TRBV29-1 with TRBJ2-3; D unclear. With 1 base removed from V and 2 bases from J, the gap between germline ends came to 13 bases. Germline lookup yields CDR1 SQVTM and CDR2 ANQGSEA. This CDR3 region has 15 residues.

This clone was seen only once. V gene TRBV6-5 combines with J gene TRBJ1-1; possible D gene TRBD1, 5 bases. This CDR3 spans 14 amino acids. The germline CDR1 and CDR2 sequences are MNHEY and SVGAGI. Deletions cut 6 bases from V and 4 bases from J, with 15 bases between. DNA of the CDR3: TGTGCCAGCAGCTTGACAGCGGGCGGCACTGAAGCTTTCTTT. This sequence encodes CASSLTAGGTEAFF.